This T cell receptor (beta chain) stems from a study of blood T cell repertoires in COVID-19. Clones were sequenced by immunoSEQ multiplex PCR, and TCRdb holds only the in-frame ones, with some missing. The table shows around 56,000 clones, with around four fifths occurring only once. This CDR3 comprises 11 residues. Trimming pared 4 bases from V and 4 bases from J, leaving 3 bases between. Germline assignment: CDR1 MNHEY and CDR2 SVGAGI. V is TRBV6-5 and J is TRBJ2-3, with no clear D. This receptor was obtained from a woman in her forties or fifties with active or convalescent COVID-19. Sequencing used peripheral blood. The CDR3 reads CASSSADTQYF. The CDR3 DNA reads TGTGCCAGCAGTTCGGCAGATACGCAGTATTTT.